Included here is one TCR beta chain sequence, with context. This entry belongs to a study of blood T cell dynamics during melanoma immunotherapy. The time point: week 3, after first cycle of checkpoint inhibitor. Response was assessed by RECIST 1.1 at 12 weeks, except two rapid progressors. CDR3 length equals 14 residues. Germline V gene sequence: CDR1 LGHNA, CDR2 YNFKEQ. V lost 2 bases, J lost 6 bases, and 13 bases lay in between. Using immunoSEQ multiplex PCR, the repertoire was profiled, and TCRdb retains in-frame clones only, with some absent. The sample lists 13,000 to 15,000 clones, about 94% seen once, with around 0.99% in the top ten.

The receptor was derived from a human donor with melanoma. Source: blood, taken from a patient treated with checkpoint blockade. The V call is TRBV4-2, the J call TRBJ1-2, with D maybe TRBD1 (5 bases). CDR3 DNA: TGTGCCAGCAGCCAACGGGAGGGGTGGGATGGCTACACCTTC. This sequence encodes CASSQREGWDGYTF.